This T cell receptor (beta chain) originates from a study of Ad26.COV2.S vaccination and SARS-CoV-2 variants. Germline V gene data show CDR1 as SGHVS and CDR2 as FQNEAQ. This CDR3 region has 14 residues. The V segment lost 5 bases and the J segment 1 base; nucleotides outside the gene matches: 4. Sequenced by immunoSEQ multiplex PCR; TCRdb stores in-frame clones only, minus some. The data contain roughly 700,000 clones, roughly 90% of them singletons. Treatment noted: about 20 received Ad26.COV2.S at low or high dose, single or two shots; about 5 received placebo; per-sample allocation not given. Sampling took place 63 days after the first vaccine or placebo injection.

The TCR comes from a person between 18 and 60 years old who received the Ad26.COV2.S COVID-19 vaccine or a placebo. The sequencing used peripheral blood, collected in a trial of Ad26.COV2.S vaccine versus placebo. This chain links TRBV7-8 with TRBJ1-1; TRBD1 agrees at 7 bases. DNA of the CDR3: TGTGCCAGCAGCCCTCGGACAGGGAACACTGAAGCTTTCTTT. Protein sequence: CASSPRTGNTEAFF. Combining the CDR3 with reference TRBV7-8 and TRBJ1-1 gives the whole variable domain GAGVSQSPRYKVAKRGQDVALRCDPISGHVSLFWYQQALGQGPEFLTYFQNEAQLDKSGLPSDRFFAERPEGSVSTLKIQRTQQEDSAVYLCASSPRTGNTEAFFGQGTRLTVV.